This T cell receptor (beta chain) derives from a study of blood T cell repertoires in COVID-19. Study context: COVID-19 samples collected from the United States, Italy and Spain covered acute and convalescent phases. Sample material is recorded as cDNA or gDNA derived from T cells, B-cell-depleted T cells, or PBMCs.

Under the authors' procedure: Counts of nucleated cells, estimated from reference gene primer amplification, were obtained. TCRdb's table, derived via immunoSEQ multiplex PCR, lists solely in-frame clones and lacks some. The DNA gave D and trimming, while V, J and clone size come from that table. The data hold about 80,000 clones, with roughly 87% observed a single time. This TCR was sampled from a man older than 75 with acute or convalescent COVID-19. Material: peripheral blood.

This CDR3 reads CATSRDSGLYNEQFF. CDR3 bases: TGTGCCACCAGCAGAGATTCAGGGCTCTACAATGAGCAGTTCTTC. The chain employs TRBV15 and TRBJ2-1; tentative D call: TRBD1 (5 bases). Between the trimmed V and J ends, which lost 0 bases and 3 bases, there was a span of 9 bases. This CDR3 has 15 amino acids. Per the germline V gene, CDR1 is LNHNV and CDR2 is YYDKDF (reference sequence).